Below, 6 T cell receptor beta chains from the same sample are listed, as sequenced in a study of early T cells in non-severe SARS-CoV-2 infection. TCRdb redid the calling of the 5' RACE reads with MiXCR, one entry per CDR3 protein. The sample has roughly 99,000 distinct CDR3 sequences, approximately 10% seen once; the top ten hold roughly 7.5%. Sequenced sample: whole blood. These receptors all stem from an adult who was a healthcare worker with PCR-confirmed SARS-CoV-2 infection or an uninfected control (not recorded which).

This clonotype occurred many times. This chain uses TRBV7-8 with TRBJ2-6, with 9 bases matching TRBD1. CDR3 length: 22 residues. Germline V gene sequence: CDR1 SGHVS, CDR2 FQNEAQ. After removal of 1 base from V and 3 bases from J, the junction contained 19 bases not matched to a gene. The CDR3 here is CASSLDATTGTGSFVGANVLTF. In nucleotides, the CDR3 is TGTGCCAGCAGCTTAGATGCGACTACCGGGACAGGGTCTTTTGTTGGGGCCAACGTCCTGACTTTC.

This sequence joins TRBV6-2 or TRBV6-3 and TRBJ2-7; D unclear. Trimming pared 8 bases from V and 0 bases from J, leaving 11 bases between. CDR1 and CDR2 (germline): MNHEY, SVGEGT. The CDR3 runs to 13 residues. The CDR3 here is CASEAISSYEQYF. The CDR3 DNA sequence: TGTGCCAGCGAAGCGATCAGCTCCTACGAGCAGTACTTC.

This clonotype was picked up one time. The chain is built from TRBV20-1 and TRBJ2-2; D ambiguous. The length of the CDR3 is 13 residues. Trimming pared 3 bases from V and 6 bases from J, leaving 11 bases between. Germline V gene lookup returns CDR1 DFQATT and CDR2 SNEGSKA (reference sequence). The CDR3 sequence is CSARSSGSGELFF. CDR3 sequence (DNA): TGCAGTGCTAGGTCGTCTGGCTCCGGGGAGCTGTTTTTT.

The J gene is TRBJ1-2, the V gene TRBV10-3; D uncertain. CDR3 length: 14 amino acids. CDR1 ENHRY and CDR2 SYGVKD come from the germline V gene. V lost 3 bases to trimming and J lost 1 base, with 9 bases between them. The DNA for the CDR3 is TGTGCCATCAGTGATTCTCAAGATAACTATGGCTACACCTTC. Protein sequence: CAISDSQDNYGYTF.

The V gene is TRBV10-3, the J gene TRBJ2-2; D gene ambiguous. Trimming removed 3 bases from V and 7 bases from J, with 15 bases in between. Germline V CDR1 and CDR2: ENHRY, SYGVKD. The CDR3 totals 15 residues. DNA of the CDR3: TGTGCCATCAGTGACAGAGAGATTCGTGGCGGGGAGCTGTTTTTT. Translation: CAISDREIRGGELFF.

This clonotype was detected a few times. The CDR3 DNA follows: TGTGCCAGCAGCTCCCGACAGGGATGGGGGACAGATACGCAGTATTTT. This encodes CASSSRQGWGTDTQYF. V and J are TRBV5-5 and TRBJ2-3; the match to TRBD1 covers 7 bases. The V gene's germline CDR1 is SGHKS and CDR2 YYEKEE (reference sequence). The CDR3 loop spans 16 amino acids. J gave up 3 bases and V 3 bases, and 10 bases lay outside the gene matches.